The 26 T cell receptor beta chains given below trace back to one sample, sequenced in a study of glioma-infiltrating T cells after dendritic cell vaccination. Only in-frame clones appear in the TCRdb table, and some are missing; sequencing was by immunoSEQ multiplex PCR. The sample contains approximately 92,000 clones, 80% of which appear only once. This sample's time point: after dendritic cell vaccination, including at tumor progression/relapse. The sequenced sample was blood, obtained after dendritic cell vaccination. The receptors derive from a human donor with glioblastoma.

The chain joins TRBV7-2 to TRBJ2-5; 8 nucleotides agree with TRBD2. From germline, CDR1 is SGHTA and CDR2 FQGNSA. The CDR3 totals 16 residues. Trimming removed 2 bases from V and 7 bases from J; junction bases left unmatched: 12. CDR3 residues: CASSLFDAGGGGTQYF. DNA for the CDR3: TGTGCCAGCAGCTTATTTGACGCGGGGGGAGGCGGGACCCAGTACTTC. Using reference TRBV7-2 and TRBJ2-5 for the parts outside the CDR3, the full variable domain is GAGVSQSPSNKVTEKGKDVELRCDPISGHTALYWYRQSLGQGLEFLIYFQGNSAPDKSGLPSDRFSAERTGGSVSTLTIQRTQQEDSAVYLCASSLFDAGGGGTQYFGPGTRLLVL.

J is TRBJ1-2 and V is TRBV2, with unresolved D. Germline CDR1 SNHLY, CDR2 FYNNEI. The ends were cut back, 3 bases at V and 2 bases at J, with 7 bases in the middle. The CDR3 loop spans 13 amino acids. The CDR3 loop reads CASSESVNYGYTF. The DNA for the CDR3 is TGTGCCAGCAGTGAGAGTGTAAACTATGGCTACACCTTC.

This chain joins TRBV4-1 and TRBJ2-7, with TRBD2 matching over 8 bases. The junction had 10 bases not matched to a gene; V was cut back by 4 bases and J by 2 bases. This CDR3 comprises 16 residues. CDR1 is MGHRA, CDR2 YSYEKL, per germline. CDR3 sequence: CASSPHGGGGPYEQYF. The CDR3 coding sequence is TGCGCCAGCAGCCCCCACGGGGGCGGGGGGCCCTACGAGCAGTACTTC.

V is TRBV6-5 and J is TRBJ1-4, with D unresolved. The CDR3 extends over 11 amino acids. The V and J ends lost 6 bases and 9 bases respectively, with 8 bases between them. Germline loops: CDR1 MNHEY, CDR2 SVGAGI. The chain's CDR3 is CASRHGKKLFF. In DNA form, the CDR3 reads TGTGCCAGCAGGCACGGTAAAAAACTGTTTTTT.

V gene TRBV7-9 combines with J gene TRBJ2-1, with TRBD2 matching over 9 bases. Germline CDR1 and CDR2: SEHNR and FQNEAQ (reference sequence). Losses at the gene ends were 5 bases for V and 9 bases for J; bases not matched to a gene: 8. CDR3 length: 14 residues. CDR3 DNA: TGTGCCAGCAGCCTCAGGACTAGCGAGGTTGAGCAGTTCTTC. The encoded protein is CASSLRTSEVEQFF.

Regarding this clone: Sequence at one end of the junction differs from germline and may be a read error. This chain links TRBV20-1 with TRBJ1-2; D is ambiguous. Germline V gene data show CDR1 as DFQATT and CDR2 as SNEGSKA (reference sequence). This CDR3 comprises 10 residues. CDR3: CSARADGYTF. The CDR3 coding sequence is TGCAGTGCAAGAGCAGATGGCTACACCTTC.

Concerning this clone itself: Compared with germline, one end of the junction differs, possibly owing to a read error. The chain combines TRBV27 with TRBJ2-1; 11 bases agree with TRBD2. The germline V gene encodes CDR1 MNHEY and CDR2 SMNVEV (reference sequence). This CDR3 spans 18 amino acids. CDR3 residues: CASSPLATLAGGLNEQLF. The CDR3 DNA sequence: TGTGCCAGCAGTCCCCTGGCCACCCTAGCGGGAGGATTGAATGAGCAGCTCTTC.

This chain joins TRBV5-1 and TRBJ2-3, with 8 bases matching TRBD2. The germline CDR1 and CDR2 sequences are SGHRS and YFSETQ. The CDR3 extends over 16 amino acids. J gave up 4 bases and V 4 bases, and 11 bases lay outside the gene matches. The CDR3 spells CASSTGTRFSADTQYF. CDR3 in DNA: TGCGCCAGCAGCACGGGGACTAGGTTCTCCGCAGATACGCAGTATTTT.

The CDR3 bases are TGTGCCAGCAGAGAACCGGGACAGGGGAGGACTGAAGCTTTCTTT. This encodes CASREPGQGRTEAFF. The chain has TRBV6-6 and TRBJ1-1; TRBD1 aligns across 10 bases. J was trimmed by 5 bases and V by 6 bases; bases with no gene match: 9. The CDR3 runs to 15 residues. CDR1 is MNHNY, CDR2 SVGAGI, per germline (reference sequence).

The CDR3: CASSPVGISGRSVDTQYF. For the CDR3, the DNA is TGTGCCAGCAGCCCGGTGGGGATAAGCGGGAGATCGGTAGATACGCAGTATTTT. The gene calls are TRBV7-8 and TRBJ2-3, with TRBD2 matching 8 bases. The germline V gene encodes CDR1 SGHVS and CDR2 FQNEAQ. This CDR3 comprises 18 residues. The V segment lost 5 bases and the J segment 5 bases; nucleotides outside the gene matches: 18.

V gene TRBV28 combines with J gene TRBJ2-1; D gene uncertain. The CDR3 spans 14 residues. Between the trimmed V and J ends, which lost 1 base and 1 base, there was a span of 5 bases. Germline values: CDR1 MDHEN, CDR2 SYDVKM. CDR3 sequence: CASSLFSSYNEQFF. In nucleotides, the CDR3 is TGTGCCAGCAGTTTATTTAGTTCCTACAATGAGCAGTTCTTC.

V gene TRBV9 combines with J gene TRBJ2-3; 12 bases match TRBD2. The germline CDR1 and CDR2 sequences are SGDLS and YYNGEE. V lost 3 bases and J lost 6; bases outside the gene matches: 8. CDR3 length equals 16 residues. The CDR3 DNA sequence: TGTGCCAGCAGCGCCGGACTAGCGGGGACTAGGGATACGCAGTATTTT. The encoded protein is CASSAGLAGTRDTQYF.

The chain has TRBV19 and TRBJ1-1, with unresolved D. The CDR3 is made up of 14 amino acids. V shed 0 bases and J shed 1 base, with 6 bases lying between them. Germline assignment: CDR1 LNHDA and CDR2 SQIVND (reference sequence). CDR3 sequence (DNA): TGTGCCAGTAGTATAGACTGGGCGAACACTGAAGCTTTCTTT. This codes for CASSIDWANTEAFF.

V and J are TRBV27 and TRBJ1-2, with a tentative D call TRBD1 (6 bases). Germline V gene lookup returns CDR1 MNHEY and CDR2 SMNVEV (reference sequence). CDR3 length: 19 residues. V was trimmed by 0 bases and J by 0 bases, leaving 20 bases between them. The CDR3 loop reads CASSLSHRARLVPNYGYTF. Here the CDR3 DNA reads TGTGCCAGCAGTTTATCCCACAGGGCTCGGTTAGTCCCTAACTATGGCTACACCTTC.

CDR3 nucleotides: TGCAGTGCTAGACCGGACTATGGCTACACCTTC. It codes for CSARPDYGYTF. This chain uses TRBV20-1 with TRBJ1-2, with no clear D. Trimming pared 2 bases from V and 3 bases from J, leaving 4 bases between. The CDR3 consists of 11 residues. The germline V gene encodes CDR1 DFQATT and CDR2 SNEGSKA (reference sequence).

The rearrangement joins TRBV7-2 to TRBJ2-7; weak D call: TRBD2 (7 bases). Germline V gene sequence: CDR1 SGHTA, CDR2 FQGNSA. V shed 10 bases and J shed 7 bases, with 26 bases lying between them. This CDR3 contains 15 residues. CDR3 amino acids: CATAPLGGGAFEQYF. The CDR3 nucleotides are TGTGCCACCGCCCCCTTAGGGGGAGGGGCCTTTGAGCAGTACTTC.

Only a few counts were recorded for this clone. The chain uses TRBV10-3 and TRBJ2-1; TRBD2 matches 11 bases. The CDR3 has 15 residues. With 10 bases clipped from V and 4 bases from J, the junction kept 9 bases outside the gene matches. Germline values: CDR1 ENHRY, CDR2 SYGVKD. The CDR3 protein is CATKGTSGTYNEQFF. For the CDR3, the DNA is TGTGCCACGAAAGGGACTAGCGGAACTTACAATGAGCAGTTCTTC.

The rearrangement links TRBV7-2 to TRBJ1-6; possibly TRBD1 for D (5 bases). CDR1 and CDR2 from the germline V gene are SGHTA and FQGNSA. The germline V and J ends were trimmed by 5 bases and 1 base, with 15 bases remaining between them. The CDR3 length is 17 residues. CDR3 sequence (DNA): TGTGCCAGCAGCCGAGCGGGGCTGGTATCCTATAATTCACCCCTCCACTTT. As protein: CASSRAGLVSYNSPLHF.

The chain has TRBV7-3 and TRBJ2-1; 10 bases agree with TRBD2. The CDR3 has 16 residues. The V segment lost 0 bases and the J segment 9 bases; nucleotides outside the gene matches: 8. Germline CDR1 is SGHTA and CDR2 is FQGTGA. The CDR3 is CASSLTLAGPPTEQFF. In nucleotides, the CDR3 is TGTGCCAGCAGCTTAACACTAGCGGGACCTCCTACTGAGCAGTTCTTC.

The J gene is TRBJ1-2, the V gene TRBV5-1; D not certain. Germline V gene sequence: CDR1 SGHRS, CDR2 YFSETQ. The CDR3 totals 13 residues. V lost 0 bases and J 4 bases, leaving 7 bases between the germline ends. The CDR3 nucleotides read TGCGCCAGCAGCTTGGGCGGGCTCTATGGCTACACCTTC. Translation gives CASSLGGLYGYTF. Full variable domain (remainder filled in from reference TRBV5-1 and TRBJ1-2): KAGVTQTPRYLIKTRGQQVTLSCSPISGHRSVSWYQQTPGQGLQFLFEYFSETQRNKGNFPGRFSGRQFSNSRSEMNVSTLELGDSALYLCASSLGGLYGYTFGSGTRLTVV.

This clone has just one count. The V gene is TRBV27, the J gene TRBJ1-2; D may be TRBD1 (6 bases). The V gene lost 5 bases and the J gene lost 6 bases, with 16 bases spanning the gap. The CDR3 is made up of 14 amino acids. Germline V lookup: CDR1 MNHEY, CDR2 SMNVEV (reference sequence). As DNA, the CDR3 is TGTGCCAGCAGTCAAAATACACAGGGTCATGGCTACACCTTC. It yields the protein CASSQNTQGHGYTF.

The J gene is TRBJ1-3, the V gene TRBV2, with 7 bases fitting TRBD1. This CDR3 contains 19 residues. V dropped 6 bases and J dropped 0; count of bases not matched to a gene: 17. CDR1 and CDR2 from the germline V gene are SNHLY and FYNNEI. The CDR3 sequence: CASRKEGGGGTNSGNTIYF. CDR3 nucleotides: TGTGCCAGCAGAAAAGAAGGAGGGGGCGGCACCAACTCTGGAAACACCATATATTTT.

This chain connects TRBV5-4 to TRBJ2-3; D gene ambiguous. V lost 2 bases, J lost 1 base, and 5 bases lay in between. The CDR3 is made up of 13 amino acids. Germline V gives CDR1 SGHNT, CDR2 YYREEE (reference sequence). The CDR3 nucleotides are TGTGCCAGCAGCTTCAGTGGCACAGATACGCAGTATTTT. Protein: CASSFSGTDTQYF.

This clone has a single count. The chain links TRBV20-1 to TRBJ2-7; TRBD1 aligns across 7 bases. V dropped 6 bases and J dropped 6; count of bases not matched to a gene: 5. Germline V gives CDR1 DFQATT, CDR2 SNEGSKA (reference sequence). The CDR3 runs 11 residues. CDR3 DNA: TGCAGTGCCTTGACAGGGTCCGAGCAGTACTTC. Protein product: CSALTGSEQYF.

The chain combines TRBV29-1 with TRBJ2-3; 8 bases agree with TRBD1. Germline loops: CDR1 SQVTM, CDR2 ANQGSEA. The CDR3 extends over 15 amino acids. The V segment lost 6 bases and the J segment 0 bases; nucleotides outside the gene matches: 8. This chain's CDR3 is CSVNQGQVSTDTQYF. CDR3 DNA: TGCAGCGTGAACCAGGGACAGGTTAGCACAGATACGCAGTATTTT.

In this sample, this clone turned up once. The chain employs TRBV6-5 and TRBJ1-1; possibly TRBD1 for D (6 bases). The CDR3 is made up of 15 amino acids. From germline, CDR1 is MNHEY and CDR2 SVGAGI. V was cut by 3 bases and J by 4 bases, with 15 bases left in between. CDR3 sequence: CASSYDSGVSTEAFF. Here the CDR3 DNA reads TGTGCCAGCAGTTATGACTCAGGGGTATCCACTGAAGCTTTCTTT.